The clone carrying this TCR beta chain occurred once. The data are from a study of cytotoxic CD8 clonotypes in ibrutinib-treated CLL. Sequencing used immunoSEQ multiplex PCR; TCRdb keeps in-frame clones, though not all of them. The sample has about 150,000 clones; about 76% are singletons. Germline CDR1 and CDR2: MNHEY and SVGAGI. V lost 6 bases, J lost 4 bases, and 7 bases lay in between. The CDR3 loop spans 11 amino acids. The receptor was isolated from a human donor with chronic lymphocytic leukemia. This chain uses TRBV6-5 with TRBJ2-7; D gene ambiguous. The sequences come from PBMCs, collected after 24 months of ibrutinib treatment. CDR3 DNA sequence: TGTGCCAGCAGGGTGAATTACGAGCAGTACTTC. Translation gives CASRVNYEQYF.